This T cell receptor beta chain was documented in a study of cytomegalovirus exposure and HLA in healthy donors. Study information: Most genotyped donors, around 78% of about 400, had Caucasian-associated genetic ancestry.

Deletions cut 8 bases from V and 7 bases from J, with 11 bases between. Per germline, CDR1 SEHNR and CDR2 FQNEAQ (reference sequence). The CDR3 extends over 12 amino acids. Primers: 60 Vbeta forward and 13 Jbeta reverse. Sequencing was performed with immunoSEQ multiplex PCR; in TCRdb, only in-frame clones are kept and a portion is missing. The sample has a few hundred thousand clones, around 79% seen once; the top ten hold roughly 0.22%. Study conclusions and caveats: Analysis was carried out at a later point, and it linked a missense DCLRE1C variant to TCR beta V- and J-gene trimming. Across all donors, roughly uniform sequencing depth was an assumption of the presence/absence analyses. It was approximately 170 TCR beta chains that were listed as cytomegalovirus-associated.

On this clone itself: Its target is not known.

Sequenced material: PBMCs. The receptor's source is a girl aged 2 to 9 in good health and CMV-seronegative. This chain connects TRBV7-9 to TRBJ1-4, with D possibly being TRBD1 (5 bases). CDR3 in amino acids: CASGREGEKLFF. The CDR3 coding sequence is TGTGCCAGCGGCAGGGAGGGTGAAAAACTGTTTTTT.